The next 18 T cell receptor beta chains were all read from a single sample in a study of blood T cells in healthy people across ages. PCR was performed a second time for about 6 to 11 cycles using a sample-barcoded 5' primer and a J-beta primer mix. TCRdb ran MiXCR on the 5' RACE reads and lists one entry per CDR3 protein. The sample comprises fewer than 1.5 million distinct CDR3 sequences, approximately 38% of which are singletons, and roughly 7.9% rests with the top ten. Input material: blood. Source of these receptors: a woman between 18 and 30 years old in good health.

CDR3 protein: CASGLRQGGAWTEAFF. The DNA for the CDR3 is TGTGCTAGTGGCCTCCGACAGGGGGGCGCTTGGACTGAAGCTTTCTTT. V gene TRBV12-5 combines with J gene TRBJ1-1; the match to TRBD1 covers 9 bases. Germline loops: CDR1 LGHNT, CDR2 FRNRAP. V lost 6 bases to trimming and J lost 5 bases; unmatched junction nucleotides: 13. The CDR3 runs to 16 residues.

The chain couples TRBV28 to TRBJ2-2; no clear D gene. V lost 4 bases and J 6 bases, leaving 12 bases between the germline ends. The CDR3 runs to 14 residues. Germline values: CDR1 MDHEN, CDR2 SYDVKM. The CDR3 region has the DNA TGTGCCAGCAGTTCCCAGGCGGTATCCGGGGAGCTGTTTTTT. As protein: CASSSQAVSGELFF. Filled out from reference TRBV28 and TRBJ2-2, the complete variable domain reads DVKVTQSSRYLVKRTGEKVFLECVQDMDHENMFWYRQDPGLGLRLIYFSYDVKMKEKGDIPEGYSVSREKKERFSLILESASTNQTSMYLCASSSQAVSGELFFGEGSRLTVL.

CDR3 in amino acids: CSVTIEVNQPQHF. The CDR3 DNA reads as TGCAGCGTTACTATCGAGGTCAATCAGCCCCAGCATTTT. This rearrangement joins TRBV29-1 to TRBJ1-5; D remains ambiguous. Germline CDR1 and CDR2: SQVTM and ANQGSEA. CDR3 length equals 13 residues. V was shortened by 5 bases and J by 3 bases, with 11 bases between the two germline ends.

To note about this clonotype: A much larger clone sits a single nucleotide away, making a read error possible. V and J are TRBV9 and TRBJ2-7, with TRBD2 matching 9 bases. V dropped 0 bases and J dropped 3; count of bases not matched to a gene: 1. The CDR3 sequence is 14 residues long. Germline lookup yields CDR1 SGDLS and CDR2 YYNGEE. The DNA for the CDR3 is TGTGCCAGCAGCGTAGAGACTAGCGGCTACGAGCAGTACTTC. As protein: CASSVETSGYEQYF.

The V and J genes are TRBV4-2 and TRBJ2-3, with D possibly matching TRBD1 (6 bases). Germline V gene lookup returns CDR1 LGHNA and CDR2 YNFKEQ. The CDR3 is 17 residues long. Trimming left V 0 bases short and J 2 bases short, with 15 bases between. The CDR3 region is CASSQEWHQGPTDTQYF. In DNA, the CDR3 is TGTGCCAGCAGCCAAGAATGGCACCAGGGGCCCACAGATACGCAGTATTTT.

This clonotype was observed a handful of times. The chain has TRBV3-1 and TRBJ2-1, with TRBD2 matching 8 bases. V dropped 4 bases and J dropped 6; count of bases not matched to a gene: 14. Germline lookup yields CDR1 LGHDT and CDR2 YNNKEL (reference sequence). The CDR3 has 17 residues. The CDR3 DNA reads TGTGCCAGCAGCCTGTTCTCGTTAGCGGGGATGGTCAATGAGCAGTTCTTC. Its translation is CASSLFSLAGMVNEQFF.

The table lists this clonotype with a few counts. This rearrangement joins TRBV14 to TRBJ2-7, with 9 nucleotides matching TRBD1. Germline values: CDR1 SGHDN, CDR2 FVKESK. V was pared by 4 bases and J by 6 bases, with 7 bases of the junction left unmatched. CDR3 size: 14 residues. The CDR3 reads CASSPGQGWGEQYF. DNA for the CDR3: TGTGCCAGCAGCCCGGGACAGGGCTGGGGCGAGCAGTACTTC.

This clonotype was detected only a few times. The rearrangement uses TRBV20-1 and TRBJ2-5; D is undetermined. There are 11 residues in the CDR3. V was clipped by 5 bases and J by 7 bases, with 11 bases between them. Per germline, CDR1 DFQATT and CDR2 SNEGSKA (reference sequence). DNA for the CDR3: TGCAGTGCTCCGACCATGGCGACCCAGTACTTC. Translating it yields CSAPTMATQYF.

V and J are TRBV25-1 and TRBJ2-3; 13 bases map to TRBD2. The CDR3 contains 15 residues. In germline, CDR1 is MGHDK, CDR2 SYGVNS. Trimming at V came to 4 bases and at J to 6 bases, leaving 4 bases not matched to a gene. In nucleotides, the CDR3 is TGTGCCAGCAGTGGGACTAGCGGGAGCGGGGATACGCAGTATTTT. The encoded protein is CASSGTSGSGDTQYF. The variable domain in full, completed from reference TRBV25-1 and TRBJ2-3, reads EADIYQTPRYLVIGTGKKITLECSQTMGHDKMYWYQQDPGMELHLIHYSYGVNSTEKGDLSSESTVSRIRTEHFPLTLESARPSHTSQYLCASSGTSGSGDTQYFGPGTRLTVL.

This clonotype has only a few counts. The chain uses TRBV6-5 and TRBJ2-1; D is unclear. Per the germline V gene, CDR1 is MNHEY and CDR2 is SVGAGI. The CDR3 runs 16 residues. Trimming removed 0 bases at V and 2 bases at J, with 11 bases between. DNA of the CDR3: TGTGCCAGCAGTTACTCTGGAAGGAGTACCTACAATGAGCAGTTCTTC. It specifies CASSYSGRSTYNEQFF.

CDR3 sequence: CSGTVAGESYNEQFF. CDR3 in DNA: TGCAGCGGGACCGTAGCGGGAGAGTCCTACAATGAGCAGTTCTTC. The rearrangement links TRBV29-1 to TRBJ2-1; 9 bases fit TRBD2. The V segment lost 7 bases and the J segment 1 base; nucleotides outside the gene matches: 8. The CDR3 consists of 15 residues. Germline V gene data show CDR1 as SQVTM and CDR2 as ANQGSEA.

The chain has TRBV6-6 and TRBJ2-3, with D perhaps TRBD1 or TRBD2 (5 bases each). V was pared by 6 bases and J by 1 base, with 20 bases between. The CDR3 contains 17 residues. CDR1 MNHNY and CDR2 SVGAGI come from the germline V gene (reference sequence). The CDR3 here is CASRYTGTHVRTDTQYF. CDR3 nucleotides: TGTGCCAGCAGGTATACCGGGACCCACGTCCGCACAGATACGCAGTATTTT.

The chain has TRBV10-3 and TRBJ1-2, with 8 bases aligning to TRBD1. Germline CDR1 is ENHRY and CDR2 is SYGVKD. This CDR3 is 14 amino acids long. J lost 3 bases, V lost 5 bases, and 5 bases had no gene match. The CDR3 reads CAISQGAQDYGYTF. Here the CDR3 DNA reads TGTGCCATCAGTCAGGGGGCGCAGGACTATGGCTACACCTTC.

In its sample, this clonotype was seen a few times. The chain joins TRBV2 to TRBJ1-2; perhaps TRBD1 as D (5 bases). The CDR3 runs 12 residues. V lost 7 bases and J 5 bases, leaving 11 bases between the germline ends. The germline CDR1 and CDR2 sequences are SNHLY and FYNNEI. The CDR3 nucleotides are TGTGCCAGCACGACAGACACTTATGGCTACACCTTC. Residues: CASTTDTYGYTF.

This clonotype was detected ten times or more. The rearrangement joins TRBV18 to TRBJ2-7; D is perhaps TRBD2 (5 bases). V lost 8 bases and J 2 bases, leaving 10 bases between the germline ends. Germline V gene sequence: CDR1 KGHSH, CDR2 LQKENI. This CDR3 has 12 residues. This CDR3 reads CASSPGTYEQYF. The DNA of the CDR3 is TGTGCCAGCAGTCCCGGGACCTACGAGCAGTACTTC.

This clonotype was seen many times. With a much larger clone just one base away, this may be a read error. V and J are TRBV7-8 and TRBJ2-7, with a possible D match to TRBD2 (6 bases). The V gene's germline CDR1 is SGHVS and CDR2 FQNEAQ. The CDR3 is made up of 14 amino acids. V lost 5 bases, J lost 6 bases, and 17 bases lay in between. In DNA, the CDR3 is TGTGCCAGCAGCGTAGGAGGGCAGGGAATCGAGCAGTACTTC. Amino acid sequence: CASSVGGQGIEQYF.

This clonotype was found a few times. CDR3 loop: CAISEEPRGMRYEQYF. Here the CDR3 DNA reads TGTGCCATCAGTGAAGAGCCCAGGGGCATGAGATACGAGCAGTACTTC. V is TRBV10-3 and J is TRBJ2-7; maybe TRBD1 (6 bases). CDR3 size: 16 residues. Germline values: CDR1 ENHRY, CDR2 SYGVKD. The V end lost 3 bases, the J end lost 4 bases, and 19 bases lay between the germline ends.

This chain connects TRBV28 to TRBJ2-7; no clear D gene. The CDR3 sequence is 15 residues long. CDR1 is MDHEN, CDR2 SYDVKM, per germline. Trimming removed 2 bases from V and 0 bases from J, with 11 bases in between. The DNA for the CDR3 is TGTGCCAGCAGTTTACAGTGGACGGCCTCCTACGAGCAGTACTTC. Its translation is CASSLQWTASYEQYF.